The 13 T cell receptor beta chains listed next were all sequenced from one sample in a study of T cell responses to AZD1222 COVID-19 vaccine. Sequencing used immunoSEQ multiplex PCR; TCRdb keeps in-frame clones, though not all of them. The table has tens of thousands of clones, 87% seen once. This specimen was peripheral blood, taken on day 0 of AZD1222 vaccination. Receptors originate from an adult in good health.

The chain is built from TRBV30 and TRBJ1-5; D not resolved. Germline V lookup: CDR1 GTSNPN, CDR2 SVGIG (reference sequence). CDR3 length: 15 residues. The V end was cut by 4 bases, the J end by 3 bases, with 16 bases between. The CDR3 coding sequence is TGTGCCTGGACCCCAAAAGGGATTCCCAATCAGCCCCAGCATTTT. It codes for CAWTPKGIPNQPQHF.

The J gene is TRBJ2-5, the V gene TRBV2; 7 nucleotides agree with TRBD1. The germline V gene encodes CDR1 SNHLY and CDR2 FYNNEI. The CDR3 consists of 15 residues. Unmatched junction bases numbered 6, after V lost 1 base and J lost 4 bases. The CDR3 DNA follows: TGTGCCAGCAGTGAAGAAGAGGGGGCCGGAGAGACCCAGTACTTC. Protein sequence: CASSEEEGAGETQYF.

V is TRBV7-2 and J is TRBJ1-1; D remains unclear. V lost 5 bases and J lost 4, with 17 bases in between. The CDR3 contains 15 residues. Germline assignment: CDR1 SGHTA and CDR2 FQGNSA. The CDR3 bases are TGTGCCAGCAGCCCACCCAAAGGGATAGGCACTGAAGCTTTCTTT. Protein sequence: CASSPPKGIGTEAFF.

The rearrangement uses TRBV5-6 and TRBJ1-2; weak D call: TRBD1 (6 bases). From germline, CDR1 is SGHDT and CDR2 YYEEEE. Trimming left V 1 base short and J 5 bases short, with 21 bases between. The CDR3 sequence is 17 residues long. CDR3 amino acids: CASSLYVEGQRGYGYTF. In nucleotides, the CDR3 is TGTGCCAGCAGCTTGTATGTGGAGGGCCAAAGGGGGTATGGCTACACCTTC. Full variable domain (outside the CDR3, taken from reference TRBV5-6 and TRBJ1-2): DAGVTQSPTHLIKTRGQQVTLRCSPKSGHDTVSWYQQALGQGPQFIFQYYEEEERQRGNFPDRFSGHQFPNYSSELNVNALLLGDSALYLCASSLYVEGQRGYGYTFGSGTRLTVV.

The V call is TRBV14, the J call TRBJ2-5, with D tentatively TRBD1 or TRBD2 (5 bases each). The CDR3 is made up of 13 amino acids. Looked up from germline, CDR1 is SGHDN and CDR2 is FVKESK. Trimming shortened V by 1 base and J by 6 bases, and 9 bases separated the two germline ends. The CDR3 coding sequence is TGTGCCAGCAGCCAAGCCGGGACGAAGACCCAGTACTTC. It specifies CASSQAGTKTQYF.

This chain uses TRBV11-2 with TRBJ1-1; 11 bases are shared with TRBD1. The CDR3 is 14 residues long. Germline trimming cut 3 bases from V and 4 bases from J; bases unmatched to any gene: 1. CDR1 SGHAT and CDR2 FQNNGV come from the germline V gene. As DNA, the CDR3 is TGTGCCAGCAGCTTTGGGACAGGGGGCACTGAAGCTTTCTTT. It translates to CASSFGTGGTEAFF.

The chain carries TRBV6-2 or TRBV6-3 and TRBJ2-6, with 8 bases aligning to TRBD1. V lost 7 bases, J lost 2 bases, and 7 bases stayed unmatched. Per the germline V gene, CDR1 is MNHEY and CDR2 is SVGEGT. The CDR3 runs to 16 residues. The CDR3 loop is CASTPQGGAGANVLTF. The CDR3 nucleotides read TGTGCCAGCACCCCACAGGGGGGCGCTGGGGCCAACGTCCTGACTTTC.

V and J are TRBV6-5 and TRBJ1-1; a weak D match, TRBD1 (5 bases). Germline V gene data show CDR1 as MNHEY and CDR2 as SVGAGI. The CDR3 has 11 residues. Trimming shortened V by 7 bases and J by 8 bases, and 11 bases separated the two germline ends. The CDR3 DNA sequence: TGTGCCAGCAATACCGGGACCGAAGCTTTCTTT. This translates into CASNTGTEAFF.

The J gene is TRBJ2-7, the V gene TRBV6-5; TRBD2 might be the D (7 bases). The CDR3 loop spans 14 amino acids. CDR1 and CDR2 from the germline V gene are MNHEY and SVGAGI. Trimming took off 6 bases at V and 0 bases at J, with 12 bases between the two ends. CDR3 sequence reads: CASSRGASSYEQYF. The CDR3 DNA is TGTGCCAGCAGCCGGGGGGCTAGCTCCTACGAGCAGTACTTC.

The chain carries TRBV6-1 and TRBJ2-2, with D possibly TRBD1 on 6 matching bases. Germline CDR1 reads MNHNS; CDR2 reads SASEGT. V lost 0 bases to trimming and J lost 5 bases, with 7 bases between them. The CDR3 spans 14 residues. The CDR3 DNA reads TGTGCCAGCAGTGAAGCGCAGGGGACCGGGGAGCTGTTTTTT. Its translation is CASSEAQGTGELFF.

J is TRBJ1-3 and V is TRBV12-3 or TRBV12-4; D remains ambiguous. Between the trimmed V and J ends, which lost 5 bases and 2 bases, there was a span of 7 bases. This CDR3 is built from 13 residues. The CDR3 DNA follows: TGTGCCAGCAGTCTCCAGACTGGAAACACCATATATTTT. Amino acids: CASSLQTGNTIYF.

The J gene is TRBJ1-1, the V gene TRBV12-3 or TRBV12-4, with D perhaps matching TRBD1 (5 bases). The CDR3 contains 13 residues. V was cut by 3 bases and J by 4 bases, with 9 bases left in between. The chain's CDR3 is CASSFQGRTEAFF. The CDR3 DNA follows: TGTGCCAGCAGTTTCCAGGGACGCACTGAAGCTTTCTTT.

The CDR3 region is CAISELQGEKLFF. CDR3 sequence (DNA): TGTGCCATCAGTGAGCTGCAAGGGGAAAAACTGTTTTTT. The rearrangement uses TRBV10-3 and TRBJ1-4; D gene unclear. From germline, CDR1 is ENHRY and CDR2 SYGVKD. Trimming removed 2 bases from V and 8 bases from J, with 9 bases in between. CDR3 length: 13 residues.